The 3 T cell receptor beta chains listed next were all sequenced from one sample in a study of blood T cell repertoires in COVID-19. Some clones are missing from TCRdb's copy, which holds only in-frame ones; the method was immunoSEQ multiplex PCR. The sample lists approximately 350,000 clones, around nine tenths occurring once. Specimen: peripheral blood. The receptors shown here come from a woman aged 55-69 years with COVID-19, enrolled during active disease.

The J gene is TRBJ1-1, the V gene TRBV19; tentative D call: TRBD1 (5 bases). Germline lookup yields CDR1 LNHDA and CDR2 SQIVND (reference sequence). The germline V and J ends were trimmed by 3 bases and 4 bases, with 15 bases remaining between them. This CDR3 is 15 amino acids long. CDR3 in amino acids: CASSINRISFTEAFF. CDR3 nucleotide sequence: TGTGCCAGTAGTATCAACAGGATCAGTTTCACTGAAGCTTTCTTT.

The CDR3 here is CASSRGTPAGDEQFF. In DNA form, the CDR3 reads TGTGCCAGTAGTAGGGGGACACCAGCCGGCGATGAGCAGTTCTTC. The J gene is TRBJ2-1, the V gene TRBV19; tentative D call: TRBD1 (6 bases). CDR1 is LNHDA, CDR2 SQIVND, per germline (reference sequence). V was cut by 4 bases and J by 8 bases, with 18 bases left in between. This CDR3 has 15 residues.

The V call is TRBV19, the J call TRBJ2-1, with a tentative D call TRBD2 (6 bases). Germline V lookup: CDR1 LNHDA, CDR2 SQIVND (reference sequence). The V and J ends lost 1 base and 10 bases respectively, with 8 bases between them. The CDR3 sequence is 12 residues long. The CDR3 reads CASSIGGDEQFF. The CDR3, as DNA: TGTGCCAGTAGTATAGGCGGGGACGAGCAGTTCTTC.